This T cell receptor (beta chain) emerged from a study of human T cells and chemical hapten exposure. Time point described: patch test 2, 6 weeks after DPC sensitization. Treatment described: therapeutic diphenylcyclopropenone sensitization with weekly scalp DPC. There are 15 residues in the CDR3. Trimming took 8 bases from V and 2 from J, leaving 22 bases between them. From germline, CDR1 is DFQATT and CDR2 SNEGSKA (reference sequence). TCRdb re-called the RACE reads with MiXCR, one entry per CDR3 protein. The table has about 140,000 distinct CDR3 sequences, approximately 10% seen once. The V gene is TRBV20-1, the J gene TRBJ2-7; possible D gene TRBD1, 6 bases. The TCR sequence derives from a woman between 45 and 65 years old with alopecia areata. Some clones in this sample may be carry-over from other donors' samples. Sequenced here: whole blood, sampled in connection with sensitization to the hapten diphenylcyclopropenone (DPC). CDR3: CSPNDPGHDAYEQYF. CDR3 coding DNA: TGCAGTCCGAATGATCCGGGACACGATGCCTACGAGCAGTACTTC.